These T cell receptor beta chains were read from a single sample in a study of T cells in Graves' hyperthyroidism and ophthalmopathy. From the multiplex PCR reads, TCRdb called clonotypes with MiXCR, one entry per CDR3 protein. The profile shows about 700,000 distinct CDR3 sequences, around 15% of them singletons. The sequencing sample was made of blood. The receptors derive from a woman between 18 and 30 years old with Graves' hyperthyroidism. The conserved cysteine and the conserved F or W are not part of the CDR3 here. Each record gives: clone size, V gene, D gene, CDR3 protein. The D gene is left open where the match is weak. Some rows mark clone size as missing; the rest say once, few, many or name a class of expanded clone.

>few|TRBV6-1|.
ASNSKRNTQY
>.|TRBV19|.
ASSMTLGGARDTQY
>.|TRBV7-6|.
ASSPHGSPYEQY
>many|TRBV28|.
ASRTVSYEQY
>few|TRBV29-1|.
SVEEGLETQY
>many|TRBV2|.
ASSESMAGGNQPQH
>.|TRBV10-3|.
AMAPTSNTGELF
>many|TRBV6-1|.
ASSDATTYEQY
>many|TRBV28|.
ASSSPRETQY
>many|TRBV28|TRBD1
ASSWGTGLDTQY
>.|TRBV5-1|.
ASAGAYGGETQY
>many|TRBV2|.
ASRGRGVNQPQH
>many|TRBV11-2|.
ASSLDQGGYT